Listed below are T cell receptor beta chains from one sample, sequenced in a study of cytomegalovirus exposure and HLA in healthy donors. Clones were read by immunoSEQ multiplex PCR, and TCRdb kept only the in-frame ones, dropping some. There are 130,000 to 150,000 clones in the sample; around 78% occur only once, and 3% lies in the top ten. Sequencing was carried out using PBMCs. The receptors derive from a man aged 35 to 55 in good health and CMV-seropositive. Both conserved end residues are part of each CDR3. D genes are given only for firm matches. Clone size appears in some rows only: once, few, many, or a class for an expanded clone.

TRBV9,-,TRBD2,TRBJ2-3,CASSGTSGSTDTQYF,TGTGCCAGCAGCGGCACTAGCGGGAGCACAGATACGCAGTATTTT
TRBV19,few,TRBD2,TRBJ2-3,CASSGLAATDTQYF,TGTGCCAGTAGTGGACTAGCGGCCACAGATACGCAGTATTTT
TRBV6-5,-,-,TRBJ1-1,CASSYSWESSTEAFF,TGTGCCAGCAGTTACTCTTGGGAGTCGAGCACTGAAGCTTTCTTT
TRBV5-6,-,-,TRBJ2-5,CASSLFPREETQYF,TGTGCCAGCAGCTTGTTTCCCAGGGAAGAGACCCAGTACTTC
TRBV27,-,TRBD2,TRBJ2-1,CASSFGGGADEQFF,TGTGCCAGCAGTTTTGGGGGGGGAGCCGATGAGCAGTTCTTC
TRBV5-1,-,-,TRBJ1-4,CASSLSGLATNEKLFF,TGCGCCAGCAGCTTGAGCGGGCTCGCAACTAATGAAAAACTGTTTTTT
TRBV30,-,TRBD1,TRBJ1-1,CATRQGSTEAFF,TGTGCCACAAGACAGGGGAGCACTGAAGCTTTCTTT
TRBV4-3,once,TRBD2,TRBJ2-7,CASSQGLAGGGGEQYF,TGCGCCAGCAGCCAAGGGCTAGCGGGAGGAGGCGGCGAGCAGTACTTC
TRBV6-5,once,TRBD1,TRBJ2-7,CASRSGTASSYEQYF,TGTGCCAGCAGGTCCGGGACAGCCTCTTCCTACGAGCAGTACTTC
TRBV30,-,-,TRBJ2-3,CAWTGHSTDTQYF,TGTGCCTGGACGGGACATAGCACAGATACGCAGTATTTT
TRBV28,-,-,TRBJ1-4,CASSLTNEKLFF,TGTGCCAGCAGTTTGACAAATGAAAAACTGTTTTTT
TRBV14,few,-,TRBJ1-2,CASSQAGGVNYGYTF,TGTGCCAGCAGCCAAGCGGGGGGCGTAAACTATGGCTACACCTTC
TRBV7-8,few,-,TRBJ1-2,CASSYAPGDGYTF,TGTGCCAGCAGCTACGCACCAGGGGATGGCTACACCTTC
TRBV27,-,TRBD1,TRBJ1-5,CASSPTQQGFQPQHF,TGTGCCAGCAGCCCTACCCAACAGGGGTTTCAGCCCCAGCATTTT
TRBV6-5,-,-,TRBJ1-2,CASSYGGRTNYGYTF,TGTGCCAGCAGTTATGGTGGGAGAACTAACTATGGCTACACCTTC
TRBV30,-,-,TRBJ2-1,CAWSVRLTYEQFF,TGTGCCTGGAGTGTACGACTAACCTATGAGCAGTTCTTC
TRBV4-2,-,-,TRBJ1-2,CASSQDIGGRGYTF,TGTGCCAGCAGCCAAGATATCGGAGGAAGGGGCTACACCTTC
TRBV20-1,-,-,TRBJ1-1,CSGEKNTEAFF,TGCAGTGGGGAGAAGAACACTGAAGCTTTCTTT
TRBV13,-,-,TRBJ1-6,CASSLRQKVFNSPLHF,TGTGCCAGCAGCTTAAGACAGAAAGTCTTCAATTCACCCCTCCACTTT
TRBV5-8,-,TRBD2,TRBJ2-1,CASSATGTSWYNEQFF,TGTGCCAGCAGCGCAACCGGGACTAGTTGGTACAATGAGCAGTTCTTC
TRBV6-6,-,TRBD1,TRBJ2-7,CASSDREGYEQYF,TGTGCCAGCAGCGACAGGGAAGGGTACGAGCAGTACTTC
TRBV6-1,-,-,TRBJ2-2,CASSDRDTGELFF,TGTGCCAGCAGTGACAGGGACACCGGGGAGCTGTTTTTT
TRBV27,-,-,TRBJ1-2,CASAQELNYGYTF,TGTGCCAGCGCACAGGAACTCAACTATGGCTACACCTTC
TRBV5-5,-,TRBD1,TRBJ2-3,CASSPVEVRGNTQYF,TGTGCCAGCAGCCCGGTTGAGGTCAGGGGGAATACGCAGTATTTT
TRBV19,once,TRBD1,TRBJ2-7,CASSTAGTGSSYEQYF,TGTGCCAGTAGTACAGCCGGGACAGGGAGCTCCTACGAGCAGTACTTC
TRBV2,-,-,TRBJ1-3,CASSERGSGNTIYF,TGTGCCAGCAGTGAAAGGGGCTCTGGAAACACCATATATTTT
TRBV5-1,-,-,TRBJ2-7,CASSLAGSTRYEQYF,TGCGCCAGCAGCTTGGCGGGGAGTACGAGGTACGAGCAGTACTTC
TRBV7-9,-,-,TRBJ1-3,CASSQDSGNTIYF,TGTGCCAGCAGCCAGGACAGCGGAAACACCATATATTTT
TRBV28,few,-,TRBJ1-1,CASSLWQGTEAFF,TGTGCCAGCAGTTTATGGCAGGGCACTGAAGCTTTCTTT
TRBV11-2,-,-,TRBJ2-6,CASTSSGANVLTF,TGTGCCAGCACCTCCTCTGGGGCCAACGTCCTGACTTTC
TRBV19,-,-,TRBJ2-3,CATGGRDTQYF,TGTGCCACAGGAGGGCGAGATACGCAGTATTTT
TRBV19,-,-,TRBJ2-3,CASSPRMGGGGTDTQYF,TGTGCCAGTAGTCCGCGGATGGGGGGAGGTGGAACAGATACGCAGTATTTT
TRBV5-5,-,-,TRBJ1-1,CASSLSGASEAFF,TGTGCCAGCAGCTTAAGCGGAGCTAGTGAAGCTTTCTTT
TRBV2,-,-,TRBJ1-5,CASSEGGRGQPQHF,TGTGCCAGCAGTGAGGGGGGACGGGGCCAGCCCCAGCATTTT
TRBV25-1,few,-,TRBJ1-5,CASSDRDIHQPQHF,TGTGCCAGCAGTGACCGGGACATTCATCAGCCCCAGCATTTT
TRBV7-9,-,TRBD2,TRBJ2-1,CASSRLAGSEQFF,TGTGCCAGCAGCCGACTAGCGGGAAGTGAGCAGTTCTTC
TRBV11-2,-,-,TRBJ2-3,CASSSPGRGDTQYF,TGTGCCAGCAGCTCGCCCGGCCGAGGGGATACGCAGTATTTT
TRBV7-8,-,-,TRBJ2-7,CASSLISSPDGYYEQYF,TGTGCCAGCAGCTTAATTAGCTCGCCTGACGGATACTACGAGCAGTACTTC
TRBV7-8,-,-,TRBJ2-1,CASSLAVGGVGEQFF,TGTGCCAGCAGCTTAGCGGTAGGAGGGGTTGGTGAGCAGTTCTTC
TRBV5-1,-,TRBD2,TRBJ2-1,CASSLNSGKGYNEQFF,TGCGCCAGCAGCTTAAATAGCGGGAAAGGCTACAATGAGCAGTTCTTC
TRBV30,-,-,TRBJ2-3,CAWSPGPTDTQYF,TGTGCCTGGAGTCCCGGTCCCACAGATACGCAGTATTTT
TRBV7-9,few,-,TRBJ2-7,CSSSGMRGLLGTYEQYF,TGTTCCAGCAGCGGGATGAGGGGGCTTTTGGGTACCTACGAGCAGTACTTC
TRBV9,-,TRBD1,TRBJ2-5,CASSAPGQGLETQYF,TGTGCCAGCAGCGCTCCGGGACAGGGTCTTGAGACCCAGTACTTC
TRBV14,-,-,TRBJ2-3,CASSRQGYTQYF,TGTGCCAGCAGCCGCCAGGGCTATACGCAGTATTTT
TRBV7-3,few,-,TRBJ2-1,CASAGQGSYNEQFF,TGTGCCAGCGCTGGGCAGGGCTCCTACAATGAGCAGTTCTTC
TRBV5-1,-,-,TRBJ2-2,CASSSDKFTGELFF,TGCGCCAGCAGCTCGGACAAATTCACCGGGGAGCTGTTTTTT
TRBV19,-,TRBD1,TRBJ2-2,CASSMGPGQGRTGELFF,TGTGCCAGTAGTATGGGTCCAGGACAGGGTAGGACCGGGGAGCTGTTTTTT
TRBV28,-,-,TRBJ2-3,CASSWNRVSSTDTQYF,TGTGCCAGCAGTTGGAACAGGGTATCTAGCACAGATACGCAGTATTTT
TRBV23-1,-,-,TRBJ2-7,CASSQTIDSPVSYEQYF,TGCGCCAGCAGTCAAACCATCGACAGCCCCGTCTCCTACGAGCAGTACTTC
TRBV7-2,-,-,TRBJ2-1,CASSLLELYEQFF,TGTGCCAGCAGCTTACTCGAACTCTATGAGCAGTTCTTC
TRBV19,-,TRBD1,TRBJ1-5,CASSSPTGTNNQPQHF,TGTGCCAGTAGTTCCCCGACAGGGACCAACAATCAGCCCCAGCATTTT
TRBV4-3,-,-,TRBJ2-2,CASSQDNRLAAGELFF,TGCGCCAGCAGCCAAGATAATAGGCTAGCCGCCGGGGAGCTGTTTTTT
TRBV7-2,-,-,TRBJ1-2,CASSGPTGYYGYTF,TGTGCCAGCAGCGGCCCCACAGGGTACTATGGCTACACCTTC
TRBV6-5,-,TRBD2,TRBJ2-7,CASKASGIYEQYF,TGTGCCAGCAAAGCTAGCGGAATTTACGAGCAGTACTTC
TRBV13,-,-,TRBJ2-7,CASRRLGAPYEQYF,TGTGCCAGCAGACGACTTGGGGCGCCCTACGAGCAGTACTTC
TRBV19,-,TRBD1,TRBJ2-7,CASSKRGRTYEQYF,TGTGCCAGTAGTAAGAGGGGGCGAACCTACGAGCAGTACTTC
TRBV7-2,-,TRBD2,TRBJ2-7,CASSFERGWSYEQYF,TGTGCCAGCAGCTTCGAGCGGGGATGGTCCTACGAGCAGTACTTC
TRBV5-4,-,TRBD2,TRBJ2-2,CASSLLGGGRAVGELFF,TGTGCCAGCAGCTTGTTGGGTGGCGGGAGGGCCGTCGGGGAGCTGTTTTTT
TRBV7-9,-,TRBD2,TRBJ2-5,CASSLGGLARETQYF,TGTGCCAGCAGCTTAGGGGGACTAGCGAGAGAGACCCAGTACTTC
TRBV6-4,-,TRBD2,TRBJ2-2,CASSDSGVAGDTGELFF,TGTGCCAGCAGTGACTCGGGGGTAGCGGGAGACACCGGGGAGCTGTTTTTT